This is a list of T cell receptor beta chains from one sample in a study of CD8+ T cells in alopecia areata. Sequencing used immunoSEQ multiplex PCR; TCRdb keeps in-frame clones, though not all of them. The data hold 98,000 or so clones, with under 60% observed a single time. The sequenced sample was NKG2D-low CD8+ T cells sorted from blood. Receptors originate from a human donor with alopecia areata. CDR3s include the opening cysteine and the closing phenylalanine or tryptophan. D genes are given only for firm matches. Part of the rows lack a size; the others show once, few, many or a class for expanded clones.

>TRBD2|TRBJ2-2|TRBV2|.
TGTGCCGGACGGACTAGCGGGAGCGTTGGGGAGCTGTTTTTT
CAGRTSGSVGELFF
>TRBD1|TRBJ1-2|TRBV5-6|.
TGTGCCAGCAGCTTGGGGACAGGGGACTATGGCTACACCTTC
CASSLGTGDYGYTF
>.|TRBJ2-7|TRBV5-1|.
TGCGCCAGCAGCTGGGACATGGACTACGAGCAGTACTTC
CASSWDMDYEQYF
>.|TRBJ2-7|TRBV27|.
TGTGCCAGCAGTCTCCAGGGGGGCGAGCAGTACTTC
CASSLQGGEQYF
>.|TRBJ2-7|TRBV4-1|.
TGCGCCAGCAGCCAACAACTCGACGGTTCCTACGAGCAGTACTTC
CASSQQLDGSYEQYF
>.|TRBJ2-7|TRBV27|.
TGTGCCAGCAGTTTATCTGGTGCAGGGTACGAGCAGTACTTC
CASSLSGAGYEQYF
>.|TRBJ2-2|TRBV13|.
TGTGCCAGCAGCTTAGGCCGACGAGGCCCCGGGGAGCTGTTTTTT
CASSLGRRGPGELFF
>.|TRBJ2-7|TRBV28|.
TGTGCCAGCAGTTTCAGGCTATCGGGAGACACCCGCGAGCAGTACTTC
CASSFRLSGDTREQYF
>.|TRBJ2-7|TRBV19|.
TGTGCCAGTAGTTCGGGGTACGAGCAGTACTTC
CASSSGYEQYF
>.|TRBJ1-1|TRBV5-6|.
TGTGCCAGCAGCCCGGGACTTATGAACACTGAAGCTTTCTTT
CASSPGLMNTEAFF
>TRBD1|TRBJ2-5|TRBV27|.
TGTGCCAGCAGTGCACTGACAGGGGACTGGGAGACCCAGTACTTC
CASSALTGDWETQYF
>.|TRBJ2-1|TRBV5-6|.
TGTGCCAGCAGCAGGACAGAGAACAATGAGCAGTTCTTC
CASSRTENNEQFF
>.|TRBJ2-7|TRBV9|few
TGTGCCAGCAGCGTGGGACAATCCTACGAGCAGTACTTC
CASSVGQSYEQYF
>TRBD2|TRBJ2-2|TRBV28|.
TGTGCCAGCAGTCCGACTAGCGGGAGAGCCGCCGGGGAGCTGTTTTTT
CASSPTSGRAAGELFF
>.|TRBJ2-1|TRBV4-2|.
TGTGCCAGCAGCCAAGAGCAGGGTCCCTCCTACAATGAGCAGTTCTTC
CASSQEQGPSYNEQFF
>TRBD2|TRBJ2-1|TRBV5-6|.
TGTGCCAGCAGCCCAGGGACTAGCTCCTACAATGAGCAGTTCTTC
CASSPGTSSYNEQFF
>TRBD1|TRBJ2-7|TRBV19|.
TGTGCCAGTAGTATAGCCCTCGACAGGGTTTACGAGCAGTACTTC
CASSIALDRVYEQYF
>TRBD2|TRBJ2-7|TRBV6-1|.
TGTGCCAGCAGTGATCTAGCGGCCTACGAGCAGTACTTC
CASSDLAAYEQYF
>.|TRBJ1-4|TRBV28|.
TGTGCCAGCACCCCGGGGGCTGGCAATGAAAAACTGTTTTTT
CASTPGAGNEKLFF
>.|TRBJ2-2|TRBV13|few
TGTGCCGGGTACGCGCGAGGGGAGCTGTTTTTT
CAGYARGELFF
>.|TRBJ2-6|TRBV27|.
TGTGCCAGCAGTTTACGGGAAGGCTTATCTGGGGCCAACGTCCTGACTTTC
CASSLREGLSGANVLTF
>.|TRBJ2-3|TRBV9|.
TGTGCCAGCAGCGCCCCAGCTAGCGCGAGCCATAGCACAGATACGCAGTATTTT
CASSAPASASHSTDTQYF
>.|TRBJ2-7|TRBV27|.
TGTGCCAGCAGTCTCGTGGGTCGCGAGCAGTACTTC
CASSLVGREQYF
>.|TRBJ2-4|TRBV25-1|.
TGTGCCAGCCCCGGGCCCGGGGTTTCTCTAGCCAAAAACATTCAGTACTTC
CASPGPGVSLAKNIQYF
>.|TRBJ2-7|TRBV2|few
TGTGCCAGCGGAGCAGGGGTCTACGAGCAGTACTTC
CASGAGVYEQYF
>.|TRBJ1-2|TRBV5-1|once
TGCGCCAGCAGCTTGGCGGCAGGGCCGCCTAACTATGGCTACACCTTC
CASSLAAGPPNYGYTF
>.|TRBJ2-7|TRBV7-6|.
TGTGCCAGCAGCTCCGTAAGGGACACATCCTACGAGCAGTACTTC
CASSSVRDTSYEQYF
>.|TRBJ2-7|TRBV7-2|.
TGTGCCAGCAGCTTTCCGGGCGTGGGATACGAGCAGTACTTC
CASSFPGVGYEQYF
>.|TRBJ2-7|TRBV29-1|.
TGCAGCGCACACAGTCAGGGCACCTACGAGCAGTACTTC
CSAHSQGTYEQYF
>.|TRBJ2-2|TRBV2|.
TGTGCCAGCAGTGGCACCGGGGAGCTGTTTTTT
CASSGTGELFF
>.|TRBJ1-1|TRBV19|.
TGTGCCAGTAGCGTGAACACTGAAGCTTTCTTT
CASSVNTEAFF
>.|TRBJ1-1|TRBV19|few
TGTGCCAGTAGTATAGGGGGAAACACTGAAGCTTTCTTT
CASSIGGNTEAFF
>.|TRBJ1-4|TRBV19|.
TGTGCCAGTAGTATGTCCGGGGAAAAACTGTTTTTT
CASSMSGEKLFF
>.|TRBJ2-7|TRBV9|few
TGTGCCAGTTCGGGGGTGTCCTACGAGCAGTACTTC
CASSGVSYEQYF
>TRBD1|TRBJ2-1|TRBV5-1|.
TGCGCCAGCAGCTTGTTTACAGGGGGCCGTAATGAGCAGTTCTTC
CASSLFTGGRNEQFF
>.|TRBJ1-1|TRBV28|once
TGTGCCAGCAGTTCAACCGGGAGAAAAGCTTTCTTT
CASSSTGRKAFF
>TRBD1|TRBJ1-5|TRBV4-1|many
TGCGCCAGCAGCCAAGATCTGTGGACAGGGGGTCGTCAGCCCCAGCATTTT
CASSQDLWTGGRQPQHF
>TRBD2|TRBJ2-3|TRBV7-3|.
TGTGCCAGCAGCTTAATAGCGGGAGGAGGGGACACAGATACGCAGTATTTT
CASSLIAGGGDTDTQYF
>TRBD1|TRBJ2-3|TRBV29-1|few
TGCAGCGTTACAGGGGACGGCACAGATACGCAGTATTTT
CSVTGDGTDTQYF
>.|TRBJ1-2|TRBV28|once
TGTGCCAGCAGCTACGGAGACTACACCTTC
CASSYGDYTF
>TRBD2|TRBJ2-3|TRBV7-9|.
TGTGCCAGCAGACCCCTGACGGGAGGGACAGATACGCAGTATTTT
CASRPLTGGTDTQYF
>.|TRBJ2-3|TRBV27|.
TGTGCCAGCAGTTTATTTGGCACAGATACGCAGTATTTT
CASSLFGTDTQYF
>.|TRBJ2-7|TRBV5-1|.
TGCGCCAGCAGCTGGGACGGAACTGAATACGAGCAGTACTTC
CASSWDGTEYEQYF
>.|TRBJ2-5|TRBV27|.
TGTGCCAGCAGTCGAGCGGTACAAGAGACCCAGTACTTC
CASSRAVQETQYF
>TRBD1|TRBJ1-3|TRBV4-2|few
TGTGCCAGCAGCCAAGATCTGACACTCGACCCGGGACAGGCTGGAAACACCATATATTTT
CASSQDLTLDPGQAGNTIYF
>.|TRBJ2-1|TRBV7-3|.
TGTGCCAGCAGCCCAGGGGGGAGTGAGCAGTTCTTC
CASSPGGSEQFF
>.|TRBJ1-2|TRBV27|.
TGTGCCAGCAGGGGCATACCCACACTTGCTGGCTACACCTTC
CASRGIPTLAGYTF
>TRBD2|TRBJ2-3|TRBV7-9|.
TGTGCCAGCAGCTTAGGTGCACTAGCGGACACAGATACGCAGTATTTT
CASSLGALADTDTQYF
>.|TRBJ2-1|TRBV7-9|.
TGTGCCAGCAGCTTAGGGGCGGGCAATGAGCAGTTCTTC
CASSLGAGNEQFF
>.|TRBJ2-7|TRBV28|.
TGTGCCAGCAGTAGACCTCTGGCCTACGAGCAGTACTTC
CASSRPLAYEQYF
>.|TRBJ2-7|TRBV28|few
TGTGCCAGCAGTGGGGTACCCGAGCAGTACTTC
CASSGVPEQYF
>.|TRBJ2-1|TRBV27|.
TGTGCCAGCAGTTTAACGGGTGGGGGAAACAATGAGCAGTTCTTC
CASSLTGGGNNEQFF